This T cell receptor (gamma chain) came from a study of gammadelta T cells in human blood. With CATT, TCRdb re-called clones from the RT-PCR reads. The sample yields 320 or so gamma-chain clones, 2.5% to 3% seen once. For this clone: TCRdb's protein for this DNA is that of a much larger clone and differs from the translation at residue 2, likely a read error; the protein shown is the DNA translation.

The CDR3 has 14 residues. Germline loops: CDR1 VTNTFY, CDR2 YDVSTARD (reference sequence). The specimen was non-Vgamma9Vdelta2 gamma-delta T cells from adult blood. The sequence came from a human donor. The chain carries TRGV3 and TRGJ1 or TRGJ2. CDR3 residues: CTTWDSLPGYKKLF. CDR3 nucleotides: TGTACCACCTGGGACAGCCTCCCGGGGTATAAGAAACTCTTT.